This TCR beta chain was recorded in a study of OX40 agonist ivuxolimab in advanced cancers. About the research overall: Previous treatment with anti-PD-1, anti-PD-L1 or anti-CTLA-4 therapy was allowed; 40% had received some.

V lost 5 bases and J 7 bases, leaving 18 bases between the germline ends. This CDR3 region has 16 residues. The V gene's germline CDR1 is MDHEN and CDR2 SYDVKM. With regard to this clone: Its antigen remains unidentified.

General study points: Normalized expansion of T-cell clones was also low for some nonresponders.

Blood got drawn at baseline, again on cycle 4 day 1, and then on cycle 7 day 1. Sequenced by immunoSEQ multiplex PCR; TCRdb stores in-frame clones only, minus some. The data contain about 85,000 clones, about 86% of them singletons. The rearrangement uses TRBV28 and TRBJ1-6; no clear D gene. This receptor was identified in an adult with an advanced solid tumor such as melanoma, head and neck, liver or kidney cancer. The sample here was CD4+ or CD8+ T cells sorted from blood, taken in a trial of the OX40 agonist ivuxolimab. The CDR3 region is CASSPRGRVGNSPLHF. Here the CDR3 DNA reads TGTGCCAGCAGTCCCCGTGGTAGGGTAGGGAATTCACCCCTCCACTTT.